One sample yielded the 31 T cell receptor beta chains listed below, sequenced in a study of Ad26.COV2.S vaccination and SARS-CoV-2 variants. Method: immunoSEQ multiplex PCR; TCRdb's copy keeps in-frame clones and lacks some. Here the sample spans some 45,000 clones, 65% to 90% being singletons. The material was peripheral blood, obtained after recovery from COVID-19. Source of these receptors: a human donor who had recovered from COVID-19.

The rearrangement links TRBV5-1 to TRBJ1-2; TRBD1 aligns across 11 bases. V dropped 0 bases and J dropped 7; count of bases not matched to a gene: 5. The length of the CDR3 is 15 residues. The germline gives CDR1 SGHRS, CDR2 YFSETQ. The CDR3 region has the DNA TGCGCCAGCAGCTTGGGAGGACAGGGGGCTCGTGGCTACACCTTC. Protein: CASSLGGQGARGYTF.

The chain couples TRBV19 to TRBJ1-1; a possible D gene is TRBD1 (5 bases). There are 14 residues in the CDR3. Per germline, CDR1 LNHDA and CDR2 SQIVND (reference sequence). Trimming left V 5 bases short and J 4 bases short, with 14 bases between. The CDR3 sequence is CASSYGTGGTEAFF. CDR3 sequence (DNA): TGTGCCAGTAGTTATGGGACGGGTGGCACTGAAGCTTTCTTT.

This clone was seen just once. The chain links TRBV30 to TRBJ1-1, with D possibly TRBD1 on 5 matching bases. Germline lookup yields CDR1 GTSNPN and CDR2 SVGIG (reference sequence). V was pared by 0 bases and J by 5 bases, with 22 bases between. The length of the CDR3 is 17 residues. The CDR3 nucleotides read TGTGCCTGGAGTGTAGCAGGGCTTACCTCGAGAGGGACTGAAGCTTTCTTT. Encoded protein: CAWSVAGLTSRGTEAFF.

The chain combines TRBV30 with TRBJ1-2, with unresolved D. This CDR3 comprises 12 residues. The ends were cut back, 1 base at V and 2 bases at J, with 5 bases in the middle. Germline V gene data show CDR1 as GTSNPN and CDR2 as SVGIG (reference sequence). CDR3 in DNA: TGTGCCTGGAGTGACACGAACTATGGCTACACCTTC. It translates to CAWSDTNYGYTF.

This clone was seen once. This rearrangement joins TRBV24-1 to TRBJ1-1; 7 bases are a match to TRBD1. Trimming removed 4 bases from V and 1 base from J; junction bases left unmatched: 5. The CDR3 spans 15 residues. The germline V gene encodes CDR1 KGHDR and CDR2 SFDVKD. DNA for the CDR3: TGTGCCACCAGTGACCCTAGACAGGGGAACACTGAAGCTTTCTTT. It specifies CATSDPRQGNTEAFF.

V is TRBV2 and J is TRBJ2-3; tentatively, D is TRBD1 (6 bases). Germline V gene data show CDR1 as SNHLY and CDR2 as FYNNEI. Trimming shortened V by 4 bases and J by 5 bases, and 7 bases separated the two germline ends. The CDR3 covers 12 residues. The CDR3 protein is CASSGGQDTQYF. DNA of the CDR3: TGTGCCAGCAGTGGGGGGCAAGATACGCAGTATTTT.

V gene TRBV6-2 or TRBV6-3 combines with J gene TRBJ1-2; D unclear. V dropped 5 bases and J dropped 7 bases, with 8 bases sitting between them. Germline V gene sequence: CDR1 MNHEY, CDR2 SVGEGT. The CDR3 has 11 residues. The CDR3 here is CASSRTAGYTF. DNA of the CDR3: TGTGCCAGCAGTCGGACGGCTGGCTACACCTTC.

The chain carries TRBV7-2 and TRBJ2-5, with 8 bases aligning to TRBD2. The V gene's germline CDR1 is SGHTA and CDR2 FQGNSA. This CDR3 is 15 amino acids long. Trimming took 6 bases from V and 3 from J; bases not matched to a gene: 9. The CDR3 is CASSPYRAGEETQYF. The CDR3 nucleotides are TGTGCCAGCAGTCCTTATAGAGCGGGAGAAGAGACCCAGTACTTC.

The V call is TRBV28, the J call TRBJ1-5, with a weak D call TRBD1 (6 bases). V lost 6 bases and J 7 bases, leaving 16 bases between the germline ends. Germline V gives CDR1 MDHEN, CDR2 SYDVKM. The CDR3 totals 14 residues. In DNA form, the CDR3 reads TGTGCCAGCAGCTCTACAGGGATCCGGCAGCCCCAGCATTTT. This gives the protein CASSSTGIRQPQHF.

The CDR3 loop reads CASSLDTRTDTQYF. In nucleotides, the CDR3 is TGCGCCAGCAGCTTGGACACTCGCACAGATACGCAGTATTTT. This chain links TRBV5-1 with TRBJ2-3; no clear D gene. Germline CDR1 and CDR2: SGHRS and YFSETQ. Deletions cut 0 bases from V and 1 base from J, with 6 bases between. CDR3 length: 14 amino acids.

The rearrangement joins TRBV6-5 to TRBJ2-7; 10 nucleotides agree with TRBD1. Germline CDR1 reads MNHEY; CDR2 reads SVGAGI. The CDR3 length is 15 residues. The J segment lost 7 bases and the V segment lost 6 bases, leaving 12 bases of the junction unmatched. CDR3 coding DNA: TGTGCCAGCAGAGGCGAGGGACAGGGGATGGAGGAGCAGTACTTC. Its translation is CASRGEGQGMEEQYF.

The V gene is TRBV28, the J gene TRBJ1-1; D unclear. Germline CDR1 and CDR2: MDHEN and SYDVKM. The CDR3 loop spans 12 amino acids. V was cut by 11 bases and J by 8 bases, with 18 bases left in between. In nucleotides, the CDR3 is TGTGCCGGCTGGACCGCCTCGGGGGAAGCTTTCTTT. It translates to CAGWTASGEAFF.

The V and J genes are TRBV19 and TRBJ2-7; D is unresolved. V lost 5 bases, J lost 0 bases, and 14 bases lay in between. Germline-derived CDR1 and CDR2 are LNHDA and SQIVND (reference sequence). CDR3 length: 15 amino acids. The CDR3 reads CASSGGPRSSYEQYF. CDR3 nucleotide sequence: TGTGCCAGTAGTGGTGGTCCAAGGAGCTCCTACGAGCAGTACTTC.

The V gene is TRBV28, the J gene TRBJ1-1; 9 bases fit TRBD1. The V gene's germline CDR1 is MDHEN and CDR2 SYDVKM. The CDR3 length is 14 residues. V trimming: 9 bases; J trimming: 0 bases; junction bases outside the gene matches: 5. As DNA, the CDR3 is TGTGCCAGTTGGACAGGGGCCTTGAACACTGAAGCTTTCTTT. This translates into CASWTGALNTEAFF.

CDR3 in amino acids: CASSLEPGEVYGYTF. DNA of the CDR3: TGCGCCAGCAGCTTGGAGCCGGGAGAGGTCTATGGCTACACCTTC. The chain recombines TRBV5-1 with TRBJ1-2; D is unresolved. In germline, CDR1 is SGHRS, CDR2 YFSETQ. V was clipped by 0 bases and J by 4 bases, with 13 bases between them. The CDR3 sequence is 15 residues long.

The genes are TRBV2 and TRBJ1-3, with unresolved D. V lost 4 bases and J 4 bases, leaving 8 bases between the germline ends. The germline V gene encodes CDR1 SNHLY and CDR2 FYNNEI. This CDR3 is 13 amino acids long. CDR3 amino acids: CASSGTAGNTIYF. The DNA for the CDR3 is TGTGCCAGCAGTGGGACGGCCGGAAACACCATATATTTT. The whole variable domain, filled in from reference TRBV2 and TRBJ1-3, reads EPEVTQTPSHQVTQMGQEVILRCVPISNHLYFYWYRQILGQKVEFLVSFYNNEISEKSEIFDDQFSVERPDGSNFTLKIRSTKLEDSAMYFCASSGTAGNTIYFGEGSWLTVV.

The V call is TRBV30, the J call TRBJ2-1; D possibly corresponds to TRBD1 (5 bases). Germline CDR1 GTSNPN, CDR2 SVGIG (reference sequence). CDR3 size: 11 residues. V was pared by 0 bases and J by 9 bases, with 6 bases between. The CDR3 loop reads CAWSVRGEQFF. DNA of the CDR3: TGTGCCTGGAGTGTAAGGGGTGAGCAGTTCTTC.

This clone occurred a few times. The chain joins TRBV19 to TRBJ1-5; TRBD1 aligns across 12 bases. V lost 6 bases to trimming and J lost 4 bases; unmatched junction nucleotides: 4. From germline, CDR1 is LNHDA and CDR2 SQIVND (reference sequence). The CDR3 runs to 15 residues. CDR3 in amino acids: CASSWDRGPNQPQHF. The DNA for the CDR3 is TGTGCCAGTAGCTGGGACAGGGGGCCTAATCAGCCCCAGCATTTT.

In the case of this clone: Being one base from a much bigger clone, this may be a read error. Other DNA sequences from this sample encode an identical CDR3 as well. The chain uses TRBV24-1 and TRBJ2-1; D ambiguous. From germline, CDR1 is KGHDR and CDR2 SFDVKD. V dropped 1 base and J dropped 7 bases, with 1 base sitting between them. CDR3 length equals 11 residues. In nucleotides, the CDR3 is TGTGCCACCAGTGATTTAAATGAGCAGTTCTTC. Its protein is CATSDLNEQFF.

The chain has TRBV19 and TRBJ2-1; 7 bases agree with TRBD2. J lost 3 bases, V lost 5 bases, and 7 bases had no gene match. CDR3 length: 15 amino acids. Germline CDR1 and CDR2: LNHDA and SQIVND (reference sequence). In DNA form, the CDR3 reads TGTGCCAGTAGTGGGGGGAGGGGAATCTACAATGAGCAGTTCTTC. The encoded protein is CASSGGRGIYNEQFF. The whole variable domain, filled in from reference TRBV19 and TRBJ2-1, reads DGGITQSPKYLFRKEGQNVTLSCEQNLNHDAMYWYRQDPGQGLRLIYYSQIVNDFQKGDIAEGYSVSREKKESFPLTVTSAQKNPTAFYLCASSGGRGIYNEQFFGPGTRLTVL.

This chain connects TRBV10-3 to TRBJ1-2; no firm D call. The length of the CDR3 is 13 residues. Germline V gene sequence: CDR1 ENHRY, CDR2 SYGVKD. With 7 bases removed from V and 0 bases from J, the gap between germline ends came to 9 bases. The CDR3 region is CAINGGANYGYTF. The DNA of the CDR3 is TGTGCCATCAACGGCGGAGCTAACTATGGCTACACCTTC.

The rearrangement uses TRBV27 and TRBJ2-7; the match to TRBD1 covers 7 bases. Per germline, CDR1 MNHEY and CDR2 SMNVEV (reference sequence). After removal of 2 bases from V and 3 bases from J, the junction contained 4 bases not matched to a gene. The CDR3 totals 14 residues. CDR3 nucleotide sequence: TGTGCCAGCAGTTTAAATGGGGACAGCTACGAGCAGTACGTC. Translation gives CASSLNGDSYEQYV.

The CDR3 loop is CAWNRGSGTEAFF. CDR3 sequence (DNA): TGTGCCTGGAATAGAGGGTCCGGCACTGAAGCTTTCTTT. The V gene is TRBV30, the J gene TRBJ1-1; no reliable D call. The ends were cut back, 4 bases at V and 4 bases at J, with 13 bases in the middle. CDR1 is GTSNPN, CDR2 SVGIG, per germline (reference sequence). This CDR3 contains 13 residues.

V is TRBV2 and J is TRBJ2-1; a possible D gene is TRBD2 (5 bases). V lost 5 bases, J lost 0 bases, and 11 bases lay in between. The length of the CDR3 is 15 residues. Germline values: CDR1 SNHLY, CDR2 FYNNEI. CDR3 amino acids: CASSTSGSSYNEQFF. CDR3 sequence (DNA): TGTGCCAGCAGTACGAGCGGAAGCTCCTACAATGAGCAGTTCTTC.

J is TRBJ1-1 and V is TRBV30; D not resolved. Germline-derived CDR1 and CDR2 are GTSNPN and SVGIG (reference sequence). V lost 1 base, J lost 0 bases, and 6 bases lay in between. The length of the CDR3 is 13 residues. This CDR3 is CAWSADLNTEAFF. The DNA for the CDR3 is TGTGCCTGGAGTGCCGACCTGAACACTGAAGCTTTCTTT. The full variable domain, in which reference TRBV30 and TRBJ1-1 provide the parts outside the CDR3, is SQTIHQWPATLVQPVGSPLSLECTVEGTSNPNLYWYRQAAGRGLQLLFYSVGIGQISSEVPQNLSASRPQDRQFILSSKKLLLSDSGFYLCAWSADLNTEAFFGQGTRLTVV.

V gene TRBV6-2 or TRBV6-3 combines with J gene TRBJ2-2, with D unresolved. Per the germline V gene, CDR1 is MNHEY and CDR2 is SVGEGT. CDR3 size: 18 residues. Trimming removed 0 bases at V and 0 bases at J, with 14 bases between. CDR3 in DNA: TGTGCCAGCAGTTACTCGAGTGTAGCTCCAGCGAACACCGGGGAGCTGTTTTTT. Translation: CASSYSSVAPANTGELFF.

V and J are TRBV5-6 and TRBJ2-3; 8 bases agree with TRBD1. This CDR3 has 15 amino acids. The germline V gene has CDR1 SGHDT and CDR2 YYEEEE. The trim removed 1 base at V and 3 bases at J, leaving 4 bases unmatched. Written as DNA, the CDR3 is TGTGCCAGCAGCTTGCAGGGGGCGGGAACAGATACGCAGTATTTT. This sequence encodes CASSLQGAGTDTQYF.

This sequence joins TRBV2 and TRBJ2-1; D remains unclear. The CDR3 spans 11 residues. The ends were cut back, 3 bases at V and 4 bases at J, with 1 base in the middle. The germline CDR1 and CDR2 sequences are SNHLY and FYNNEI. The chain's CDR3 is CASSEYNEQFF. The CDR3 region has the DNA TGTGCCAGCAGTGAGTACAATGAGCAGTTCTTC.

In this sample, this clone turned up a few times. This sequence joins TRBV7-7 and TRBJ2-1, with a tentative D call TRBD2 (6 bases). CDR3 length equals 13 residues. Germline V gene lookup returns CDR1 SSHAT and CDR2 FNYEAQ (reference sequence). V gave up 5 bases and J gave up 4 bases, with 9 bases separating them. DNA for the CDR3: TGTGCCAGCAGCGCGGGGCCTTACAATGAGCAGTTCTTC. It codes for CASSAGPYNEQFF.

The chain recombines TRBV9 with TRBJ2-2; 8 bases fit TRBD1. V shed 3 bases and J 6 bases; nucleotides not matched to a gene: 4. Germline V lookup: CDR1 SGDLS, CDR2 YYNGEE. The CDR3 is 14 amino acids. This chain's CDR3 is CASSGQGIAGELFF. The CDR3 DNA reads TGTGCCAGCAGCGGACAGGGGATCGCCGGGGAGCTGTTTTTT.

The V call is TRBV7-9, the J call TRBJ1-2, with D tentatively TRBD1 (5 bases). Per germline, CDR1 SEHNR and CDR2 FQNEAQ (reference sequence). The CDR3 extends over 17 amino acids. With 4 bases removed from V and 0 bases from J, the gap between germline ends came to 18 bases. The CDR3 region is CASSWVELTEANYGYTF. The CDR3 nucleotides are TGTGCCAGCAGCTGGGTCGAGTTGACAGAAGCTAACTATGGCTACACCTTC.